This entry describes one T cell receptor (beta chain). What it recognizes is unknown. V gave up 2 bases and J gave up 3 bases; unmatched junction bases: 2. The CDR3 loop spans 14 amino acids. The germline gives CDR1 MDHEN, CDR2 SYDVKM. The data derive from a study of metastatic and nonmetastatic thyroid tumors. Across the study: Blood and tumor or nodule tissue repertoires from malignant and benign thyroid patients were compared.

Study observations and caveats: In both blood and tumor samples, TCR beta diversity was reported significantly higher for malignant than benign nodules.

Per the original methods: A distant-metastasis classifier for papillary thyroid cancer was built using CDR3 differences across clinicopathological groups. MiXCR re-clonotyped the PCR reads for TCRdb. TCRdb, not the original authors, processed these V and J calls. The repertoire holds approximately 25,000 clones, with over 12% as singletons. Patients were all untreated before their thyroid surgery. V and J are TRBV28 and TRBJ2-5; 8 positions match TRBD1. The sequencing input was blood. The clonotype originates from a male donor with papillary thyroid cancer or a benign thyroid nodule (not recorded which). Some clones in this sample may be carry-over from other donors' samples. The CDR3 DNA reads TGTGCCAGCAGTTTACAGGACAGGGAAGAGACCCAGTACTTC. It is translated as CASSLQDREETQYF.